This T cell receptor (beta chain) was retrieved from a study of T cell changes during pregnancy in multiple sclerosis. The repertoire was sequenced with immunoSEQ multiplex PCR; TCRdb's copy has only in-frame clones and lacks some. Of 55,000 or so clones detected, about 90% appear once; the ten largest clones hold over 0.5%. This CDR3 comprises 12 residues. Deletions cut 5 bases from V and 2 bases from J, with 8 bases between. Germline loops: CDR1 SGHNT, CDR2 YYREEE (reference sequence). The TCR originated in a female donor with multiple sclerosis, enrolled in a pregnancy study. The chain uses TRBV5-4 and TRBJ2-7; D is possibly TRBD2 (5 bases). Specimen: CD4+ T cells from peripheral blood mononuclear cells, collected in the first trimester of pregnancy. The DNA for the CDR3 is TGTGCCAGCAGTGGGAGCGCCTACGAGCAGTACTTC. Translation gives CASSGSAYEQYF.